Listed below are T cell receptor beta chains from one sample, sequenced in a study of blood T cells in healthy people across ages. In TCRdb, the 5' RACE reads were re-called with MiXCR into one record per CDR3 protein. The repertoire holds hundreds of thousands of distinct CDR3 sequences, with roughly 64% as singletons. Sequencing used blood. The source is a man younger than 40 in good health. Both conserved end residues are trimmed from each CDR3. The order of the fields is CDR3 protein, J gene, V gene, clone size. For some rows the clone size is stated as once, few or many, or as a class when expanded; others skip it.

CDR3 protein: ASTPGGPNIQY
J gene: NA
V gene: TRBV28
clone size: NA

CDR3 protein: ASSFGRAGAHEAF
J gene: TRBJ1-1
V gene: TRBV7-9
clone size: NA

CDR3 protein: ASSVGSGRNNEQF
J gene: TRBJ2-1
V gene: TRBV9
clone size: NA

CDR3 protein: ASSSLGPQDNEQF
J gene: TRBJ2-1
V gene: TRBV7-2
clone size: few

CDR3 protein: VSSDRTSGYSGANVLT
J gene: TRBJ2-6
V gene: TRBV6-2/TRBV6-3
clone size: NA

CDR3 protein: SARVLGSPADTQY
J gene: TRBJ2-3
V gene: TRBV20-1
clone size: NA

CDR3 protein: ASSRTGGYNSPLH
J gene: TRBJ1-6
V gene: TRBV6-5
clone size: NA

CDR3 protein: SASGGNYEQY
J gene: NA
V gene: TRBV20-1
clone size: NA

CDR3 protein: SARDQTTNSYEQY
J gene: TRBJ2-7
V gene: TRBV20-1
clone size: NA

CDR3 protein: ASSSLAGPSYNEQF
J gene: TRBJ2-1
V gene: TRBV11-2
clone size: few

CDR3 protein: ASSQVGLAGNEQY
J gene: TRBJ2-7
V gene: TRBV4-1
clone size: NA

CDR3 protein: ASSQDFLPGLKTDTQY
J gene: TRBJ2-3
V gene: TRBV4-3
clone size: NA

CDR3 protein: AISGENTGELF
J gene: TRBJ2-2
V gene: TRBV10-3
clone size: NA

CDR3 protein: SARSWEWYNEQY
J gene: TRBJ2-5
V gene: TRBV20-1
clone size: NA

CDR3 protein: ASSRRTSEWDEQF
J gene: TRBJ2-1
V gene: TRBV7-3
clone size: NA

CDR3 protein: SARVGTATNEKLF
J gene: TRBJ1-4
V gene: TRBV20-1
clone size: once

CDR3 protein: SVAGQESYEQF
J gene: TRBJ2-1
V gene: TRBV29-1
clone size: NA

CDR3 protein: ASTPRGALFEQY
J gene: NA
V gene: TRBV27
clone size: NA

CDR3 protein: ASSQGPQGAYNEQF
J gene: TRBJ2-1
V gene: TRBV4-2
clone size: NA

CDR3 protein: ASSPSYGTNYGYT
J gene: TRBJ1-2
V gene: TRBV9
clone size: few

CDR3 protein: SARRWEEAF
J gene: TRBJ1-1
V gene: TRBV20-1
clone size: NA

CDR3 protein: ASSPLDGHSYEQY
J gene: TRBJ2-7
V gene: TRBV27
clone size: many

CDR3 protein: ATPRNRIAGELF
J gene: TRBJ2-2
V gene: TRBV24-1
clone size: NA

CDR3 protein: ASSARPDTQY
J gene: TRBJ2-3
V gene: TRBV9
clone size: NA

CDR3 protein: ASSSTGTGGISPQH
J gene: TRBJ1-5
V gene: TRBV7-9
clone size: NA

CDR3 protein: ASSSYPPGDCGYT
J gene: TRBJ1-2
V gene: TRBV6-2/TRBV6-3
clone size: NA

CDR3 protein: ASSFRPGGYEQF
J gene: TRBJ2-1
V gene: TRBV5-6
clone size: NA

CDR3 protein: ASSLGQIDNEQF
J gene: TRBJ2-1
V gene: TRBV6-5
clone size: once

CDR3 protein: ASSYGRTGGRGYT
J gene: TRBJ1-2
V gene: TRBV6-5
clone size: NA

CDR3 protein: ATSSLSPRAF
J gene: TRBJ1-1
V gene: TRBV15
clone size: few

CDR3 protein: SAPTERVSSVNEQF
J gene: TRBJ2-1
V gene: TRBV20-1
clone size: few

CDR3 protein: ASSSRRVTDTQY
J gene: TRBJ2-3
V gene: TRBV11-2
clone size: few

CDR3 protein: SVQGLAGETQY
J gene: TRBJ2-5
V gene: TRBV29-1
clone size: few

CDR3 protein: ASGTGPNNEQY
J gene: NA
V gene: TRBV7-3
clone size: NA

CDR3 protein: ASSLGPWDARNSPLH
J gene: TRBJ1-6
V gene: TRBV11-2
clone size: once

CDR3 protein: SALFVDPAYNEQF
J gene: TRBJ2-1
V gene: TRBV20-1
clone size: NA

CDR3 protein: ARRASAETQY
J gene: NA
V gene: TRBV2
clone size: NA

CDR3 protein: ASSLGLKPPHNEQF
J gene: TRBJ2-1
V gene: TRBV7-9
clone size: NA

CDR3 protein: ASGFLDTGELF
J gene: TRBJ2-2
V gene: TRBV12-5
clone size: NA

CDR3 protein: ASSSRGGWYNEQF
J gene: TRBJ2-1
V gene: TRBV10-3
clone size: NA

CDR3 protein: SANRERETNTGELF
J gene: TRBJ2-2
V gene: TRBV20-1
clone size: NA

CDR3 protein: AISDALAGGSYNEQF
J gene: TRBJ2-1
V gene: TRBV10-3
clone size: NA